The 11 T cell receptor beta chains reported below all come from one sample, sequenced in a study of T cells in Graves' hyperthyroidism and ophthalmopathy. TCR beta CDR3 sequences were amplified from RNA transcripts. HTBI primers drove first-round RT-PCR of the TCR CDR3. From the multiplex PCR reads, TCRdb called clonotypes with MiXCR, one entry per CDR3 protein. The sample has more than 550,000 distinct CDR3 sequences, 17% seen once. The sequencing input was blood. The receptors here all came from a man aged 45-65 years with Graves' hyperthyroidism.

This clonotype was detected many times. The chain carries TRBV19 and TRBJ2-1; 10 bases align to TRBD2. The CDR3 loop spans 21 amino acids. V was pared by 5 bases and J by 2 bases, with 21 bases of the junction left unmatched. The germline V gene has CDR1 LNHDA and CDR2 SQIVND (reference sequence). The CDR3 here is CASSRQASGRASPSAYNEQFF. In DNA, the CDR3 is TGTGCCAGTAGTCGACAAGCCAGCGGGAGGGCCTCTCCTTCCGCCTACAATGAGCAGTTCTTC.

This clonotype was counted ten times or more. The chain combines TRBV2 with TRBJ2-1; 8 bases are a match to TRBD1. Germline V lookup: CDR1 SNHLY, CDR2 FYNNEI. This CDR3 comprises 17 residues. V lost 4 bases and J lost 8; bases outside the gene matches: 16. The CDR3 DNA reads as TGTGCCAGCAGTGTTTGGGCAGGGGGCGATTCTCGCTATGAGCAGTTCTTC. Encoded protein: CASSVWAGGDSRYEQFF.

Ten or more counts support this clonotype. The rearrangement joins TRBV28 to TRBJ2-3, with D possibly matching TRBD1 (5 bases). Trimming shortened V by 1 base and J by 2 bases, and 13 bases separated the two germline ends. The germline CDR1 and CDR2 sequences are MDHEN and SYDVKM. The CDR3 spans 16 residues. The DNA for the CDR3 is TGTGCCAGCAGTTTATCTCCACAGGTCAACACAGATACGCAGTATTTT. As protein: CASSLSPQVNTDTQYF.

The rearrangement uses TRBV3-1 and TRBJ1-3, with 7 bases identical to TRBD1. The CDR3 spans 15 residues. Germline V CDR1 and CDR2: LGHDT, YNNKEL (reference sequence). Trimming took 4 bases from V and 0 from J; bases not matched to a gene: 3. The CDR3 DNA follows: TGTGCCAGCAGCCGGACAGGACACTCTGGAAACACCATATATTTT. Translation: CASSRTGHSGNTIYF.

This clonotype was recorded many times. J is TRBJ2-5 and V is TRBV20-1, with D perhaps TRBD2 (5 bases). Germline CDR1 reads DFQATT; CDR2 reads SNEGSKA (reference sequence). The CDR3 contains 11 residues. V lost 1 base and J 5 bases, leaving 5 bases between the germline ends. The CDR3 sequence: CSARGRETQYF. The CDR3 DNA reads as TGCAGTGCTAGAGGGAGGGAGACCCAGTACTTC.

This clonotype was recorded a few times. The J gene is TRBJ2-1, the V gene TRBV6-2 or TRBV6-3; no reliable D call. Germline values: CDR1 MNHEY, CDR2 SVGEGT. The CDR3 loop spans 14 amino acids. The ends were cut back, 4 bases at V and 9 bases at J, with 16 bases in the middle. The chain's CDR3 is CASSSPLWFPEQFF. The CDR3 DNA reads TGTGCCAGCAGTTCGCCTCTTTGGTTCCCTGAGCAGTTCTTC.

There are a few counts of this clonotype. The J gene is TRBJ2-7, the V gene TRBV6-2 or TRBV6-3; 14 positions match TRBD2. V lost 6 bases to trimming and J lost 6 bases; unmatched junction nucleotides: 7. Per germline, CDR1 MNHEY and CDR2 SVGEGT. The CDR3 is 15 amino acids. The CDR3 loop is CASRPGTSGRSEQYF. Written as DNA, the CDR3 is TGTGCCAGCAGACCCGGGACTAGCGGGAGAAGCGAGCAGTACTTC.

This clonotype has a count of ten or more. The chain has TRBV6-2 or TRBV6-3 and TRBJ2-1; D might be TRBD1 or TRBD2, each matching 5 bases. Germline-derived CDR1 and CDR2 are MNHEY and SVGEGT. CDR3 size: 13 residues. V gave up 7 bases and J gave up 6 bases, with 13 bases separating them. CDR3: CASTGTRGNEQFF. CDR3 nucleotide sequence: TGTGCCAGCACCGGGACGAGGGGCAATGAGCAGTTCTTC.

This clonotype appeared many times. The V gene is TRBV10-3, the J gene TRBJ1-3; D might be TRBD1 (5 bases). Germline CDR1 and CDR2: ENHRY and SYGVKD. Trimming removed 7 bases at V and 0 bases at J, with 10 bases between. There are 14 residues in the CDR3. The CDR3 reads CAITAGDSGNTIYF. CDR3 DNA sequence: TGTGCCATCACTGCGGGGGACTCTGGAAACACCATATATTTT.

The chain has TRBV20-1 and TRBJ1-2, with 9 bases lining up with TRBD1. This CDR3 is 13 amino acids long. Germline CDR1 and CDR2: DFQATT and SNEGSKA (reference sequence). V was pared by 3 bases and J by 3 bases, with 2 bases of the junction left unmatched. The CDR3 DNA reads TGCAGTGCTAGCACAGGGGGCGACTATGGCTACACCTTC. Translating gives CSASTGGDYGYTF.

This clonotype was counted ten times or more. The V and J genes are TRBV6-1 and TRBJ2-7, with 8 bases that match TRBD1. CDR3 length: 16 residues. V was pared by 6 bases and J by 6 bases, with 16 bases of the junction left unmatched. CDR1 and CDR2 from the germline V gene are MNHNS and SASEGT. DNA for the CDR3: TGTGCCAGCAGCCGCGGTCGGACAGGGATCAGGAGCGAGCAGTACTTC. The encoded protein is CASSRGRTGIRSEQYF.